This T cell receptor (beta chain) comes out of a study of T cells in Graves' hyperthyroidism and ophthalmopathy. The study's findings and limits: In the blood, most expanded thyroid clonotypes above 0.001 appeared as well.

Notes on this clonotype: Its target is unknown. A read error may account for a junction end that differs from germline.

Germline V lookup: CDR1 LGHNA, CDR2 YNFKEQ. The CDR3 contains 14 residues. TCR beta CDR3 regions were amplified from RNA transcripts. First-round RT-PCR targeting the TCR CDR3 was performed with the HTBI primer set. One entry per CDR3 protein results from TCRdb running MiXCR on the multiplex PCR reads. The sample holds roughly 500,000 distinct CDR3 sequences, 40% to 55% seen once. Every diagnosis used clinical symptoms, serum thyroxine and TRAb, thyroid ultrasound and orbital computed tomography. Sequenced input: peripheral blood or thyroid tissue (not recorded which). The receptor comes from an adult woman with Graves' disease, either hyperthyroidism or ophthalmopathy (not recorded which). This chain uses TRBV4-2 with TRBJ1-3, with D unresolved. CDR3 loop: CAGSQEALENTIYF. In DNA form, the CDR3 reads TGTGCCGGCAGCCAAGAGGCGTTAGAAAACACCATATATTTT.